This T cell receptor (beta chain) originates from a study of T cell responses to AZD1222 COVID-19 vaccine. Whole-study results and caveats: Baseline serostatus was positive in only a handful of AZD1222 recipients. Spike-specific TCR breadth and depth rose after two AZD1222 doses.

The protocol was immunoSEQ multiplex PCR, while the TCRdb copy is restricted to in-frame clones and leaves out a portion. The table lists tens of thousands of clones, about 88% of them singletons. V dropped 3 bases and J dropped 4 bases, with 23 bases sitting between them. This CDR3 contains 18 residues. Germline values: CDR1 WNHNN, CDR2 SYGVQD (reference sequence). Remarks on this clone: Its antigen is unknown.

The TCR sequence derives from an adult in good health. The sample was peripheral blood, taken on day 0 of AZD1222 vaccination. V usage is TRBV10-1 and J usage is TRBJ2-3, with D tentatively TRBD2 (5 bases). The CDR3 is CASSERKPWRAESDTQYF. Here the CDR3 DNA reads TGCGCCAGCAGTGAAAGGAAGCCCTGGCGGGCCGAGTCAGATACGCAGTATTTT.